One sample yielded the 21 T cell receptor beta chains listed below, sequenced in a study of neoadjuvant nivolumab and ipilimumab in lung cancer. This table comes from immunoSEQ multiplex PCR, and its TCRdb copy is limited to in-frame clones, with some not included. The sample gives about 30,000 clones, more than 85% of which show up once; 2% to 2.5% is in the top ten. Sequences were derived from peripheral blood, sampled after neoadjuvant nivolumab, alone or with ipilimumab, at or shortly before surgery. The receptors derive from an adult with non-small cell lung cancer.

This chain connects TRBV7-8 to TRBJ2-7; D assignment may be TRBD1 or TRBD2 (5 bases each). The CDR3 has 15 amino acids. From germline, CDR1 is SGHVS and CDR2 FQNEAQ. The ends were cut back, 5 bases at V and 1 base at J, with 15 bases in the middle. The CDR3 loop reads CASSRDGHNSYEQYF. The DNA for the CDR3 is TGTGCCAGCAGCCGGGACGGCCACAATTCCTACGAGCAGTACTTC.

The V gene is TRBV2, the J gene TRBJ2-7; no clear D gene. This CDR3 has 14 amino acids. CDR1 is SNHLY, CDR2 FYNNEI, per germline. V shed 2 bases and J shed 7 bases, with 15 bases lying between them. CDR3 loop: CASSESRSLGEQYF. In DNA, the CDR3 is TGTGCCAGCAGTGAATCCAGGAGCCTTGGGGAGCAGTACTTC.

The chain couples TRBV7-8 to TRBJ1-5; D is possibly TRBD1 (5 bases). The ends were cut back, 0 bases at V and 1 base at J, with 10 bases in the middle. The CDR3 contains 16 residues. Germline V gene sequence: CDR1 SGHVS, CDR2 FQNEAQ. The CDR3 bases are TGTGCCAGCAGCTTAGCGCCAGGGAACAGCAATCAGCCCCAGCATTTT. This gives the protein CASSLAPGNSNQPQHF. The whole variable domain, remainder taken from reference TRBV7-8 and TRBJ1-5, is GAGVSQSPRYKVAKRGQDVALRCDPISGHVSLFWYQQALGQGPEFLTYFQNEAQLDKSGLPSDRFFAERPEGSVSTLKIQRTQQEDSAVYLCASSLAPGNSNQPQHFGDGTRLSIL.

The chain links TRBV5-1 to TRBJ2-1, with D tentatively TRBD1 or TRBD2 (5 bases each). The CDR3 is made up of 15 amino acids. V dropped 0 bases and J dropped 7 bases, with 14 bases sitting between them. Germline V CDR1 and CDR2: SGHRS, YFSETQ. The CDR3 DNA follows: TGCGCCAGCAGCTTGGACAGGCCCTCGGGGAATGAGCAGTTCTTC. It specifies CASSLDRPSGNEQFF.

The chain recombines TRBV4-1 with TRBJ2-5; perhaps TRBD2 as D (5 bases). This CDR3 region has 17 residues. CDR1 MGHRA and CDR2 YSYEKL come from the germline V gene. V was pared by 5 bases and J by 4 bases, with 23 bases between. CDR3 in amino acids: CASSSTSAGVGGETQYF. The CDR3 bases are TGCGCCAGCAGCTCTACCTCGGCGGGTGTAGGAGGAGAGACCCAGTACTTC.

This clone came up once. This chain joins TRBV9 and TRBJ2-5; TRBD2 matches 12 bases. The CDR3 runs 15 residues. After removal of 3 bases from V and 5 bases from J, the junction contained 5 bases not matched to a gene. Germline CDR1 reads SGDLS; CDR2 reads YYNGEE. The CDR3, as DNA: TGTGCCAGCAGCGCAGACGGGACTAGCGGGGAGACCCAGTACTTC. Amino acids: CASSADGTSGETQYF.

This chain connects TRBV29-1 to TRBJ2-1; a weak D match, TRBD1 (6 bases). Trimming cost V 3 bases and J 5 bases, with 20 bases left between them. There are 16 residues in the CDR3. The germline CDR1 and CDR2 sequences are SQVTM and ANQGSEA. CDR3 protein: CSVDNPQRGTHNEQFF. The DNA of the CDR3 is TGCAGCGTTGACAACCCACAGAGGGGGACCCACAATGAGCAGTTCTTC.

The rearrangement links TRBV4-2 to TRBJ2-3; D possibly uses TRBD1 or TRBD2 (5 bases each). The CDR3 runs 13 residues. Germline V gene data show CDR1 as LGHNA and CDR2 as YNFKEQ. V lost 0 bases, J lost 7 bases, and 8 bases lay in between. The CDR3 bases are TGTGCCAGCAGCCAAGATATGGGACATACGCAGTATTTT. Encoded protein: CASSQDMGHTQYF.

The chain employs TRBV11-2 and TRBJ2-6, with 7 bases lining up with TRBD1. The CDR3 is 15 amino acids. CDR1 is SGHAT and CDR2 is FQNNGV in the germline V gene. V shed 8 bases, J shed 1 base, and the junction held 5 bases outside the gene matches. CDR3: CASRQGYSGANVLTF. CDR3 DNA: TGTGCCAGCCGACAGGGTTATTCTGGGGCCAACGTCCTGACTTTC.

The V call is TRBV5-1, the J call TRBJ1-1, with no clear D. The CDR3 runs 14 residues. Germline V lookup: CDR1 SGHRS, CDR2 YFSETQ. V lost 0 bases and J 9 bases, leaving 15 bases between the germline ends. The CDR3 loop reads CASSLDPENSQAFF. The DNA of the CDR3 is TGCGCCAGCAGCTTGGACCCCGAGAACTCCCAAGCTTTCTTT.

The CDR3 DNA is TGTGCCAGTAGTATAGGGACAGGGTCTGGGGCCAACGTCCTGACTTTC. It codes for CASSIGTGSGANVLTF. The rearrangement uses TRBV19 and TRBJ2-6; TRBD1 matches 8 bases. Trimming at V came to 1 base and at J to 1 base, leaving 0 bases not matched to a gene. This CDR3 region has 16 residues. Germline V gene data show CDR1 as LNHDA and CDR2 as SQIVND (reference sequence).

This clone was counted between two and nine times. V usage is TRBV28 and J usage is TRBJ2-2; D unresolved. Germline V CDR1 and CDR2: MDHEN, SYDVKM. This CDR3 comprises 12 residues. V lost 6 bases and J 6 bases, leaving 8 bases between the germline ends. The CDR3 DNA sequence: TGTGCCAGCAGCGAAGGGCCCGGGGAGCTGTTTTTT. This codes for CASSEGPGELFF.

CDR3 sequence (DNA): TGTGCCAGCAGCCTAGCCCGGGCCTCTAACTATGGCTACACCTTC. Amino acids: CASSLARASNYGYTF. This rearrangement joins TRBV13 to TRBJ1-2; the D is unclear. The CDR3 sequence is 15 residues long. V lost 5 bases and J lost 0, with 13 bases in between. The germline V gene has CDR1 PRHDT and CDR2 FYEKMQ (reference sequence).

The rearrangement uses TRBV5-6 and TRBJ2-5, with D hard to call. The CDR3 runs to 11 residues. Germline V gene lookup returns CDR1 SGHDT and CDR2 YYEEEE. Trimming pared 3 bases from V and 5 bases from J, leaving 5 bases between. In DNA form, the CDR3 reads TGTGCCAGCAGCTACGGGGAGACCCAGTACTTC. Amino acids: CASSYGETQYF. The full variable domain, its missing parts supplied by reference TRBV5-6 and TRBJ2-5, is DAGVTQSPTHLIKTRGQQVTLRCSPKSGHDTVSWYQQALGQGPQFIFQYYEEEERQRGNFPDRFSGHQFPNYSSELNVNALLLGDSALYLCASSYGETQYFGPGTRLLVL.

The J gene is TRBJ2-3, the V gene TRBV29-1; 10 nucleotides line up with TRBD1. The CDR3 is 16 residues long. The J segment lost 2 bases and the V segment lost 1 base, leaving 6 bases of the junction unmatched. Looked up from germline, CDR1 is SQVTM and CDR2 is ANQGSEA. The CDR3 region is CSVEASGQGSTDTQYF. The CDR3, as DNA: TGCAGCGTTGAAGCCTCGGGACAGGGGTCCACAGATACGCAGTATTTT.

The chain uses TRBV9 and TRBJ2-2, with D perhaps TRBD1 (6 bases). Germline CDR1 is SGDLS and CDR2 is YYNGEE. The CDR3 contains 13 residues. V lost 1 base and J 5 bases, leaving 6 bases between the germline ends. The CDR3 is CASSVQGTGELFF. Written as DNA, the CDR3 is TGTGCCAGCAGCGTACAGGGGACCGGGGAGCTGTTTTTT.

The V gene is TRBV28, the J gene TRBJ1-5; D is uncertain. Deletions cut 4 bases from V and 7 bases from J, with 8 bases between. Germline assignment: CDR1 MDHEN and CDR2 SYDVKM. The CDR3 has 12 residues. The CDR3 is CASSSPEQPQHF. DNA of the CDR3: TGTGCCAGCAGTTCCCCTGAACAGCCCCAGCATTTT.

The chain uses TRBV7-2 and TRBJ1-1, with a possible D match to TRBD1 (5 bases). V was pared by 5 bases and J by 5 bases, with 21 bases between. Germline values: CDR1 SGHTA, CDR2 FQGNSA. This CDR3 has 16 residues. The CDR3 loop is CASSPRARGRETEAFF. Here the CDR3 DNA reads TGTGCCAGCAGCCCCCGGGCTAGGGGTCGCGAGACTGAAGCTTTCTTT.

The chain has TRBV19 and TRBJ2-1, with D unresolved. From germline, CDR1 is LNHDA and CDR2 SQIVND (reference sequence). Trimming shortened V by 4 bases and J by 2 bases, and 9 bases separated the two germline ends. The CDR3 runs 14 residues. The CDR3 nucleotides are TGTGCCAGTAGTAGTTTAGTAACCTACAATGAGCAGTTCTTC. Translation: CASSSLVTYNEQFF.

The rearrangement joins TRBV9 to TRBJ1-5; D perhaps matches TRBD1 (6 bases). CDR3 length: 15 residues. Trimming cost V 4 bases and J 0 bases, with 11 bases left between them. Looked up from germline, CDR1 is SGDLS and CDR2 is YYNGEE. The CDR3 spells CASSFPGVSNQPQHF. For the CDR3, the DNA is TGTGCCAGCAGCTTCCCAGGGGTTAGCAATCAGCCCCAGCATTTT.

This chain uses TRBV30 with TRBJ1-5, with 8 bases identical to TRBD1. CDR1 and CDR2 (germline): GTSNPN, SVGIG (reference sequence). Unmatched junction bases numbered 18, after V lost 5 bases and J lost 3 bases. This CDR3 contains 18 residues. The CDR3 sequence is CAWARKSERTGINQPQHF. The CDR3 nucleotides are TGTGCCTGGGCAAGAAAATCGGAACGGACAGGGATCAATCAGCCCCAGCATTTT.